Each of the 21 T cell receptor beta chains below was sequenced from the same sample in a study of OX40 agonist ivuxolimab in advanced cancers. Libraries were prepared by immunoSEQ multiplex PCR; TCRdb keeps only in-frame clonotypes and omits some of them. The profile shows roughly 79,000 clones, about 89% of them singletons. This sample comprised CD4+ or CD8+ T cells sorted from blood, obtained in a trial of the OX40 agonist ivuxolimab. Every receptor here comes from an adult with an advanced solid tumor such as melanoma, head and neck, liver or kidney cancer.

This clone has only a few counts. The genes are TRBV18 and TRBJ1-5; no reliable D call. The CDR3 has 16 residues. Germline V gives CDR1 KGHSH, CDR2 LQKENI. V lost 1 base and J 0 bases, leaving 10 bases between the germline ends. CDR3 sequence reads: CASSPQTAHSNQPQHF. For the CDR3, the DNA is TGTGCCAGCTCACCACAGACTGCTCATAGCAATCAGCCCCAGCATTTT.

The V and J genes are TRBV28 and TRBJ2-5; 10 nucleotides match TRBD2. With the DNA end fitting TRBJ2-7 better, the J assignment may be wrong. Germline CDR1 reads MDHEN; CDR2 reads SYDVKM. The CDR3 runs to 14 residues. DNA for the CDR3: TGTGCCAGCAGGGCAGCGGGAGGGTCCTACGAGCAGTACTTC. Its protein product is CASRAAGGSYEQYF.

This rearrangement joins TRBV30 to TRBJ1-5; D ambiguous. The germline V gene encodes CDR1 GTSNPN and CDR2 SVGIG (reference sequence). The ends were cut back, 2 bases at V and 1 base at J, with 9 bases in the middle. This CDR3 is built from 14 residues. Here the CDR3 reads CAWSRVLSNQPQHF. CDR3 nucleotides: TGTGCCTGGAGTCGGGTGCTCAGCAATCAGCCCCAGCATTTT.

Only one count was recorded for this clone. One end of the junction varies from germline; a read error may be responsible. This chain uses TRBV5-1 with TRBJ2-7; tentative D call: TRBD2 (6 bases). CDR3 length: 12 amino acids. CDR1 is SGHRS and CDR2 is YFSETQ in the germline V gene. Written as DNA, the CDR3 is TGCGCCAGCAGCTTGGATCGGGGAGGTTGGGACTTC. Translated: CASSLDRGGWDF.

This chain joins TRBV5-1 and TRBJ2-7; D is undetermined. The CDR3 is 13 residues long. V was shortened by 0 bases and J by 2 bases, with 6 bases between the two germline ends. Germline V lookup: CDR1 SGHRS, CDR2 YFSETQ. CDR3: CASSLDETYEQYF. In nucleotides, the CDR3 is TGCGCCAGCAGCTTGGACGAAACCTACGAGCAGTACTTC.

The chain links TRBV2 to TRBJ2-1; 12 nucleotides align to TRBD2. The CDR3 extends over 15 amino acids. V gave up 4 bases and J gave up 7 bases; unmatched junction bases: 5. Germline V gene sequence: CDR1 SNHLY, CDR2 FYNNEI. CDR3 amino acids: CASSGLAGVGNEQFF. The DNA for the CDR3 is TGTGCCAGCAGTGGACTAGCGGGAGTTGGAAATGAGCAGTTCTTC.

V and J are TRBV7-9 and TRBJ2-5; the match to TRBD2 covers 7 bases. Germline-derived CDR1 and CDR2 are SEHNR and FQNEAQ (reference sequence). The V and J ends lost 5 bases and 4 bases, in that order; junction bases with no gene match: 4. The CDR3 has 13 amino acids. The CDR3 sequence: CASSVREGETQYF. CDR3 DNA: TGTGCCAGCAGCGTCAGGGAGGGAGAGACCCAGTACTTC.

The chain joins TRBV7-2 to TRBJ2-5; D tentatively fits TRBD1 or TRBD2 (5 bases each). Germline values: CDR1 SGHTA, CDR2 FQGNSA. CDR3 length equals 13 residues. V was pared by 5 bases and J by 9 bases, with 16 bases between. The CDR3 region is CASSPPGPGAQYF. In DNA, the CDR3 is TGTGCCAGCAGCCCCCCGGGGCCCGGGGCCCAGTACTTC.

The chain recombines TRBV28 with TRBJ1-5; D perhaps matches TRBD1 (5 bases). V shed 4 bases and J shed 6 bases, with 22 bases lying between them. The CDR3 totals 17 residues. Germline-derived CDR1 and CDR2 are MDHEN and SYDVKM. The CDR3: CASSSGMRGVAGQPQHF. DNA of the CDR3: TGTGCCAGCAGTTCCGGAATGCGGGGGGTTGCGGGTCAGCCCCAGCATTTT. Full variable domain (outside the CDR3, taken from reference TRBV28 and TRBJ1-5): DVKVTQSSRYLVKRTGEKVFLECVQDMDHENMFWYRQDPGLGLRLIYFSYDVKMKEKGDIPEGYSVSREKKERFSLILESASTNQTSMYLCASSSGMRGVAGQPQHFGDGTRLSIL.

This chain links TRBV19 with TRBJ2-2; TRBD2 matches 7 bases. The CDR3 consists of 15 residues. V shed 2 bases and J 1 base; nucleotides not matched to a gene: 1. The V gene's germline CDR1 is LNHDA and CDR2 SQIVND (reference sequence). The CDR3 reads CASSITSVNTGELFF. The CDR3 nucleotides are TGTGCCAGTAGTATAACTAGCGTGAACACCGGGGAGCTGTTTTTT. Filled out from reference TRBV19 and TRBJ2-2, the complete variable domain reads DGGITQSPKYLFRKEGQNVTLSCEQNLNHDAMYWYRQDPGQGLRLIYYSQIVNDFQKGDIAEGYSVSREKKESFPLTVTSAQKNPTAFYLCASSITSVNTGELFFGEGSRLTVL.

The chain is built from TRBV19 and TRBJ1-4, with TRBD1 matching over 10 bases. The CDR3 runs 15 residues. With V trimmed by 2 bases and J by 7 bases, 4 bases remained unmatched. Germline CDR1 and CDR2: LNHDA and SQIVND (reference sequence). CDR3 loop: CASSIPGTGVEKLFF. The CDR3 DNA sequence: TGTGCCAGTAGTATACCCGGGACAGGGGTTGAAAAACTGTTTTTT.

The chain couples TRBV5-1 to TRBJ2-7; TRBD1 agrees at 11 bases. The CDR3 extends over 16 amino acids. From germline, CDR1 is SGHRS and CDR2 YFSETQ. V shed 5 bases and J 4 bases; nucleotides not matched to a gene: 11. DNA for the CDR3: TGCGCCAGCAGTCCGTCAGGGACAGGGGGGAGTTACGAGCAGTACTTC. Its translation is CASSPSGTGGSYEQYF.

The chain carries TRBV19 and TRBJ1-2; 7 bases agree with TRBD1. V shed 6 bases, J shed 8 bases, and the junction held 6 bases outside the gene matches. The CDR3 length is 12 residues. CDR1 is LNHDA and CDR2 is SQIVND in the germline V gene (reference sequence). The CDR3 sequence: CASRTGFQGYTF. CDR3 nucleotides: TGTGCCAGTAGGACAGGGTTTCAAGGCTACACCTTC.

The chain joins TRBV19 to TRBJ1-5; the match to TRBD1 covers 9 bases. The CDR3 covers 14 residues. The V and J ends lost 7 bases and 6 bases, in that order; junction bases with no gene match: 7. Germline loops: CDR1 LNHDA, CDR2 SQIVND (reference sequence). Written as DNA, the CDR3 is TGTGCCAGTACCGCTGGGACAGGGTTTCAGCCCCAGCATTTT. Its translation: CASTAGTGFQPQHF.

The rearrangement joins TRBV2 to TRBJ2-7, with D uncertain. Trimming stripped 6 bases from V and 7 bases from J, with 7 bases between. The CDR3 covers 10 residues. CDR1 is SNHLY and CDR2 is FYNNEI in the germline V gene. The DNA for the CDR3 is TGTGCCAGCAGGGTAGGGGAGCAGTACTTC. This sequence encodes CASRVGEQYF.

The chain has TRBV21-1 and TRBJ1-1. TRBV21-1 constitutes a pseudogene. The CDR3 has 13 amino acids. The CDR3 nucleotides are TGTGCCAGCAGCACCCGGGACCGACGAAGAGCTTTCTTT. Its translation: CASSTRDRRRAFF.

The chain couples TRBV9 to TRBJ2-3; 10 bases align to TRBD2. The CDR3 has 17 residues. V lost 4 bases and J lost 4; bases outside the gene matches: 12. Germline CDR1 reads SGDLS; CDR2 reads YYNGEE. The CDR3 loop is CASSFRQAGGPSDTQYF. Written as DNA, the CDR3 is TGTGCCAGCAGCTTCCGACAAGCGGGAGGGCCCTCAGATACGCAGTATTTT.

This clone is labeled medium-sized. The chain recombines TRBV19 with TRBJ1-5, with D perhaps matching TRBD1 (5 bases). The V end lost 0 bases, the J end lost 1 base, and 7 bases lay between the germline ends. CDR1 LNHDA and CDR2 SQIVND come from the germline V gene (reference sequence). The CDR3 runs 15 residues. The chain's CDR3 is CASSIDEGSNQPQHF. The CDR3 DNA reads as TGTGCCAGTAGTATAGATGAGGGGAGCAATCAGCCCCAGCATTTT. The full variable domain, completed using reference TRBV19 and TRBJ1-5, is DGGITQSPKYLFRKEGQNVTLSCEQNLNHDAMYWYRQDPGQGLRLIYYSQIVNDFQKGDIAEGYSVSREKKESFPLTVTSAQKNPTAFYLCASSIDEGSNQPQHFGDGTRLSIL.

V is TRBV5-1 and J is TRBJ2-7; D unresolved. Germline V gene data show CDR1 as SGHRS and CDR2 as YFSETQ. V dropped 2 bases and J dropped 6 bases, with 6 bases sitting between them. CDR3 size: 11 residues. DNA of the CDR3: TGCGCCAGCAGCTTCTCAGGCGAGCAGTACTTC. It is translated as CASSFSGEQYF.

V usage is TRBV6-1 and J usage is TRBJ2-1, with unresolved D. The V gene lost 6 bases and the J gene lost 1 base, with 13 bases spanning the gap. The germline V gene encodes CDR1 MNHNS and CDR2 SASEGT. The CDR3 spans 15 residues. Written as DNA, the CDR3 is TGTGCCAGCAGGAGCCCCGGGCATTCCTACAATGAGCAGTTCTTC. This codes for CASRSPGHSYNEQFF.

This clone was counted a single time. This chain connects TRBV25-1 to TRBJ2-6, with D uncertain. V was clipped by 8 bases and J by 4 bases, with 9 bases between them. The CDR3 is 13 residues long. The germline CDR1 and CDR2 sequences are MGHDK and SYGVNS. The chain's CDR3 is CASGNTGANVLTF. The CDR3, as DNA: TGTGCCAGCGGAAATACCGGGGCCAACGTCCTGACTTTC.